This T cell receptor (beta chain) appears in the sequencing data of a study of T cells in Graves' hyperthyroidism and ophthalmopathy. The study, taken as a whole, reports: Blood also held most thyroid clonotypes expanded beyond 0.001. The model foresaw ophthalmopathy a median roughly 6.3 months prior to onset.

In the ophthalmopathy cohort, Clinical Activity Score was at least 3, NOSPECS grade at least 4, and duration under 3 months. Exclusion of a patient resulted from uncontrolled infection, other autoimmune disease, pregnancy or lactation. The CDR3 runs to 13 residues. Trimming shortened V by 7 bases and J by 1 base, and 11 bases separated the two germline ends. CDR1 and CDR2 from the germline V gene are SGHTA and FQGNSA. This clonotype has at least ten counts. No antigen is known for it. The CDR3 regions of TCR beta were amplified from RNA transcripts. First-round RT-PCR of the TCR CDR3 relied on the HTBI primer set. TCRdb passed the multiplex PCR reads through MiXCR, listing each CDR3 protein once. The table lists around 350,000 distinct CDR3 sequences, over 12% of them singletons, with approximately 19% in the top ten.

The TCR originated in a woman between 55 and 75 years old with Graves' ophthalmopathy. Sequencing was done on a sample of blood. The chain uses TRBV7-2 and TRBJ2-7; D could derive from TRBD1 or TRBD2 (5 bases each). This CDR3 is CASTGTGSYEQYF. CDR3 bases: TGTGCCAGCACCGGGACGGGTTCCTACGAGCAGTACTTC.